Each of the 7 T cell receptor beta chains below was sequenced from the same sample in a study of shared T cell receptors in the human thymus. Generated by immunoSEQ multiplex PCR, the TCRdb table keeps only in-frame clones and is missing some. The sample shows 630,000 or so clones, about 90% of them seen only once. The data also belong to a second study, concerning human thymus T cells.

The sequenced sample was thymocytes. The source of these receptors is a boy under three years old with a congenital heart defect.

This sequence joins TRBV5-1 and TRBJ2-1; TRBD1 is a possible D gene (7 bases). From germline, CDR1 is SGHRS and CDR2 YFSETQ. V shed 4 bases and J shed 4 bases, with 18 bases lying between them. The CDR3 is 16 amino acids. CDR3 DNA: TGCGCCAGCAGCACAGCGAGGCAGGGGGGTTACAATGAGCAGTTCTTC. This gives the protein CASSTARQGGYNEQFF.

V is TRBV9 and J is TRBJ1-3; a weak D match, TRBD1 (6 bases). The CDR3 totals 17 residues. The V end was cut by 0 bases, the J end by 3 bases, with 16 bases between. Germline V lookup: CDR1 SGDLS, CDR2 YYNGEE. Here the CDR3 DNA reads TGTGCCAGCAGCGTAGAACCGGCAGGGGCGGGTGGAAACACCATATATTTT. This translates into CASSVEPAGAGGNTIYF.

J is TRBJ1-2 and V is TRBV7-9; 11 bases fit TRBD1. The CDR3 has 14 residues. Looked up from germline, CDR1 is SEHNR and CDR2 is FQNEAQ (reference sequence). Trimming took 5 bases from V and 6 from J; bases not matched to a gene: 5. CDR3 residues: CASSHWTGGDGYTF. CDR3 in DNA: TGTGCCAGCAGCCACTGGACAGGGGGCGATGGCTACACCTTC.

The genes are TRBV28 and TRBJ2-7, with 8 bases fitting TRBD2. The V segment lost 2 bases and the J segment 0 bases; nucleotides outside the gene matches: 6. The CDR3 length is 16 residues. Germline CDR1 reads MDHEN; CDR2 reads SYDVKM. This CDR3 reads CASSLHPGGHSYEQYF. The CDR3 DNA is TGTGCCAGCAGTTTACACCCGGGGGGGCACTCCTACGAGCAGTACTTC.

Only a few counts were recorded for this clone. The chain combines TRBV12-5 with TRBJ2-1, with no clear D. This CDR3 contains 13 residues. Per the germline V gene, CDR1 is LGHNT and CDR2 is FRNRAP. Trimming removed 6 bases from V and 6 bases from J, with 12 bases in between. Written as DNA, the CDR3 is TGTGCTAGTGGGAAAATGCGGAGCAATGAGCAGTTCTTC. Amino acids: CASGKMRSNEQFF.

The gene calls are TRBV5-6 and TRBJ2-3, with 8 bases identical to TRBD2. CDR3 length equals 15 residues. J lost 4 bases, V lost 0 bases, and 4 bases had no gene match. The germline CDR1 and CDR2 sequences are SGHDT and YYEEEE. The CDR3 here is CASSLAAGVPDTQYF. The CDR3, as DNA: TGTGCCAGCAGCTTGGCAGCGGGAGTTCCAGATACGCAGTATTTT.

V is TRBV14 and J is TRBJ2-5; unclear D gene. The CDR3 is 17 amino acids. CDR1 SGHDN and CDR2 FVKESK come from the germline V gene. The ends were cut back, 1 base at V and 5 bases at J, with 20 bases in the middle. DNA of the CDR3: TGTGCCAGCAGCCAAGGCTCCGAAGCCCCCCACCGGGAGACCCAGTACTTC. This translates into CASSQGSEAPHRETQYF.